This is a list of T cell receptor beta chains from one sample in a study of cytomegalovirus exposure and HLA in healthy donors. Clones were read by immunoSEQ multiplex PCR, and TCRdb kept only the in-frame ones, dropping some. The sample carries 150,000 to 200,000 clones, about 80% recorded once. Sequenced: PBMCs. The origin of the receptors is a man younger than 35 in good health and CMV-seropositive. Each CDR3 is given with its conserved first and last residue. The D gene is left open where the match is weak. Size is stated for part of the rows, as once, few or many counts, or as a class when the clone is expanded.

clone_size,d_call,j_call,v_call,cdr3_nt,cdr3_aa
.,TRBD2,TRBJ2-1,TRBV29-1,TGCAGCTGCATGGGACTAGAGTACAATGAGCAGTTCTTC,CSCMGLEYNEQFF
.,.,TRBJ2-7,TRBV10-3,TGTGCCATCAGTGAAGGGGACACTACCTACGAGCAGTACTTC,CAISEGDTTYEQYF
.,.,TRBJ2-3,TRBV9,TGTGCCAGCAGCGTAGGAAGAGCGTGGGGGACTCACACAGATACGCAGTATTTT,CASSVGRAWGTHTDTQYF
.,TRBD1,TRBJ2-5,TRBV4-3,TGCGCCAGCAGCCAAGATAGTGGGACAGGGGGAGGAGAGACCCAGTACTTC,CASSQDSGTGGGETQYF
.,TRBD1,TRBJ1-2,TRBV6-5,TGTGCCAGCAGGAGTGACAGGGGGTTTGGCTACACCTTC,CASRSDRGFGYTF
.,TRBD2,TRBJ2-7,TRBV7-2,TGTGCCAGCAGCCTCCTAGCGGGAGTTATCTACGAGCAGTACTTC,CASSLLAGVIYEQYF
few,.,TRBJ1-2,TRBV7-2,TGTGCCAGCAGCCCTCGGAGGGGGGGATTTAGCTACACCTTC,CASSPRRGGFSYTF
.,TRBD2,TRBJ2-7,TRBV7-2,TGTGCCAGCAGCTTAGGTCTCGGGGGGGCCTACGAGCAGTACTTC,CASSLGLGGAYEQYF
.,TRBD2,TRBJ2-3,TRBV7-9,TGTGCCAGCAGCCCAACACTAGCGGAGAGCACAGATACGCAGTATTTT,CASSPTLAESTDTQYF
.,.,TRBJ2-5,TRBV4-2,TGTGCCAGCAGCGAACAGGGTGAGGCGCAAGAGACCCAGTACTTC,CASSEQGEAQETQYF
.,.,TRBJ1-2,TRBV27,TGTGCCAGCAAGGTTGCGATGGGGAGTAAGGGCTACACCTTC,CASKVAMGSKGYTF
few,.,TRBJ2-2,TRBV6-5,TGTGCCAGCAGGCCCGCGGCCGGGGAGCTGTTTTTT,CASRPAAGELFF
.,TRBD2,TRBJ2-3,TRBV5-4,TGTGCCAGCAGCCTCGGGACTAGCGGGCGAGATACGCAGTATTTT,CASSLGTSGRDTQYF
.,TRBD1,TRBJ2-7,TRBV25-1,TGTGCCAGCAGTGACACGGGACAGGGGACCTACGAGCAGTACTTC,CASSDTGQGTYEQYF
.,.,TRBJ1-3,TRBV14,TGTGCCAGCAGCCGAGGAGTGCCCGGTCGCAACACCATATATTTT,CASSRGVPGRNTIYF
.,.,TRBJ2-7,TRBV5-1,TGCGCCAGCAGCTTTTTTGAGGATAGCTACGAGCAGTACTTC,CASSFFEDSYEQYF
.,.,TRBJ2-7,TRBV15,TGTGCCACCAGCAGAGAGGGCAGTCGTTACGAGCAGTACTTC,CATSREGSRYEQYF
.,TRBD1,TRBJ1-4,TRBV10-3,TGTGCCATCAACGGGACAGGGAGGGAAAAACTGTTTTTT,CAINGTGREKLFF
.,.,TRBJ2-2,TRBV15,TGTGCCACCAGCCCAGGTCCTAACACCGGGGAGCTGTTTTTT,CATSPGPNTGELFF
.,.,TRBJ1-5,TRBV4-3,TGCGCCAGCAGCCAAGATACTAGTATGGGCAATCAGCCCCAGCATTTT,CASSQDTSMGNQPQHF
.,TRBD1,TRBJ2-5,TRBV18,TGTGCCAGCTCACCACTAGGACAGGGTTTGGAGACCCAGTACTTC,CASSPLGQGLETQYF
.,.,TRBJ1-2,TRBV7-9,TGTGCCAGCAGTATACTCTCCGGGGTGGGCGGCTACACCTTC,CASSILSGVGGYTF
.,.,TRBJ2-1,TRBV9,TGTGCCAGCAGCACCTCCTCAGCGGGACAGGACAATGAGCAGTTCTTC,CASSTSSAGQDNEQFF
.,.,TRBJ1-3,TRBV7-9,TGTGCCAGCAGGGATACAGGCGGATATGGAAACACCATATATTTT,CASRDTGGYGNTIYF
.,TRBD1,TRBJ2-1,TRBV9,TGTGCCAGCAGCTCCACCGGGACAGGGGGCCCTAATGAGCAGTTCTTC,CASSSTGTGGPNEQFF
.,TRBD2,TRBJ2-7,TRBV2,TGTGCCAGCAGTGACTTAGGTAGCGGGGACACCTACGAGCAGTACTTC,CASSDLGSGDTYEQYF
.,TRBD1,TRBJ2-7,TRBV7-6,TGTGCCAGCAGCCTAGGCCCCGGGACAGGGCCGGAGTACTTC,CASSLGPGTGPEYF
.,.,TRBJ2-3,TRBV7-9,TGTGCCAGCAGCTTGGGAGGACCCAGCACAGATACGCAGTATTTT,CASSLGGPSTDTQYF
.,.,TRBJ2-3,TRBV9,TGTGCCAGCAGCGTAGGCGAGCCGGATACGCAGTATTTT,CASSVGEPDTQYF
few,TRBD1,TRBJ2-5,TRBV7-9,TGTGCCAGCAGCCCCGGGACAGGGGCGCAAGAGACCCAGTACTTC,CASSPGTGAQETQYF
.,TRBD1,TRBJ2-7,TRBV9,TGTGCCAGCAGCCCGAGAGGACAGGGCGAATACGAGCAGTACTTC,CASSPRGQGEYEQYF
.,TRBD2,TRBJ2-1,TRBV5-6,TGTGCCAGCAGCTTTGACGGGGGGGGTCACAATGAGCAGTTCTTC,CASSFDGGGHNEQFF
.,.,TRBJ2-2,TRBV10-3,TGTGCCATCAGTGAATCCGACAGGAGCACCGGGGAGCTGTTTTTT,CAISESDRSTGELFF
once,TRBD1,TRBJ2-7,TRBV5-4,TGTGCCAGCAGCTTGTATGAGACAGGGGGCACCCCCTACGAGCAGTACTTC,CASSLYETGGTPYEQYF
.,.,TRBJ1-1,TRBV27,TGTGCCAGCAGTAGAGCCAGGGGCCAAGGAAACACTGAAGCTTTCTTT,CASSRARGQGNTEAFF
.,.,TRBJ2-3,TRBV21-1,TGTGCCAGCAGCAAAGGCCTGGGGACAGGGAGCACAGATACGCAGTATTTT,CASSKGLGTGSTDTQYF
.,TRBD1,TRBJ1-4,TRBV18,TGTGCCAGCGCTCGGACAGGGGAAACATTACCCAACGAAAAACTGTTTTTT,CASARTGETLPNEKLFF
few,.,TRBJ1-2,TRBV28,TGTGCCAGCAGTTCAGGGGTCATCTATGGCTACACCTTC,CASSSGVIYGYTF